This T cell receptor beta chain was captured by sequencing in a study of T cells in Graves' hyperthyroidism and ophthalmopathy. Study-wide results and caveats: Ophthalmopathy onset followed model prediction by a median around 6.9 months.

V lost 4 bases and J 6 bases, leaving 18 bases between the germline ends. CDR3 length: 15 residues. Germline V gene lookup returns CDR1 SGHTA and CDR2 FQGTGA. Exclusion of patients followed from uncontrolled infection, other autoimmune disease, pregnancy or lactation. In the case of this clonotype: Its antigen remains unidentified.

What was amplified from RNA transcripts were TCR beta CDR3 regions. The HTBI primer set served for first-round RT-PCR of the TCR CDR3. Each CDR3 protein is one row after TCRdb ran MiXCR on the multiplex PCR reads. The sample carries about 700,000 distinct CDR3 sequences, 40% to 55% recorded once. The V call is TRBV7-3, the J call TRBJ1-1; D may be TRBD1 (5 bases). The receptor's source is an adult man with Graves' disease, either hyperthyroidism or ophthalmopathy (not recorded which). The specimen was peripheral blood or thyroid tissue (not recorded which). The CDR3 DNA reads TGTGCCAGCAGCTCATCCAATGGGGCGGGGGCTGAAGCTTTCTTT. It yields the protein CASSSSNGAGAEAFF.